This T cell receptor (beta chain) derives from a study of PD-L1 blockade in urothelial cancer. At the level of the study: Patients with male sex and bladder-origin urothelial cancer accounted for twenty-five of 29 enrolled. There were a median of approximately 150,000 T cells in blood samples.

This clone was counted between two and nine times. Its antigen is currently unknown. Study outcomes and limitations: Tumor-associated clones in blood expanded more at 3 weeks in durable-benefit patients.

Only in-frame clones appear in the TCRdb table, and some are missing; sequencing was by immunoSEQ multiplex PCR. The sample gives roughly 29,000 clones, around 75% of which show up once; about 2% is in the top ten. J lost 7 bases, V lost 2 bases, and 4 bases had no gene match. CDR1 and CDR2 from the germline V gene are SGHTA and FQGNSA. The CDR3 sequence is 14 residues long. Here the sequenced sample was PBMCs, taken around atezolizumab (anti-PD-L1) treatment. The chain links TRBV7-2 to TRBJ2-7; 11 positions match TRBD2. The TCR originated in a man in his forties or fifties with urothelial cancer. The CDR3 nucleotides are TGTGCCAGCAGCTTAATAGCGGGAGGGCCGGAGCAGTACTTC. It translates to CASSLIAGGPEQYF.